The T cell receptor (beta chain) under discussion was sequenced for a study of blood T cell repertoires in COVID-19. Across the study: Material from acute and convalescent COVID-19 was sourced from the United States, Italy and Spain.

This CDR3 spans 16 amino acids. Trimming removed 4 bases from V and 2 bases from J; junction bases left unmatched: 8. Germline CDR1 is MNHEY and CDR2 is SVGEGT. Clones were read by immunoSEQ multiplex PCR, and TCRdb kept only the in-frame ones, dropping some. The table records 55,000 to 70,000 clones, 70% to 90% of them present only once. This chain links TRBV6-2 or TRBV6-3 with TRBJ2-3; 8 positions agree with TRBD1. The TCR originated in a man aged 60 to 75 with acute or convalescent COVID-19. Source material: peripheral blood. The DNA of the CDR3 is TGTGCCAGCAGTTTGGGGCAGGGGGCGATCACAGATACGCAGTATTTT. Translating it yields CASSLGQGAITDTQYF.